The source of this T cell receptor beta chain is a study of regulatory T cells in long-lasting Graves disease. CDR1 is SGHNT and CDR2 is YYREEE in the germline V gene (reference sequence). CDR3 size: 16 residues. V was clipped by 4 bases and J by 1 base; unmatched bases: 9. Time point meaning: newly diagnosed GD, antithyroid drugs for less than 3 months. From PBMCs, RNA was extracted and then used to make the TCR library. This clonotype was recorded a few times. Building of the TCR beta libraries involved iRepertoire HTBI primers and Arm-PCR of CDR3 regions. TCRdb reanalysed the multiplex PCR reads using MiXCR and keeps one entry per CDR3 protein. The sample carries approximately 560,000 distinct CDR3 sequences, roughly 16% recorded once. These data also formed part of another study, on T cells in Graves' hyperthyroidism and ophthalmopathy.

Sequencing used peripheral blood mononuclear cells (PBMCs), obtained at new diagnosis, from a patient treated with antithyroid drugs. The V and J genes are TRBV5-4 and TRBJ2-7; 9 bases align to TRBD2. This TCR was sampled from a man aged 18-30 years with Graves disease. CDR3 amino acids: CASSPGWREGSYEQYF. CDR3 nucleotide sequence: TGTGCCAGCAGCCCGGGTTGGCGGGAGGGGTCCTACGAGCAGTACTTC.